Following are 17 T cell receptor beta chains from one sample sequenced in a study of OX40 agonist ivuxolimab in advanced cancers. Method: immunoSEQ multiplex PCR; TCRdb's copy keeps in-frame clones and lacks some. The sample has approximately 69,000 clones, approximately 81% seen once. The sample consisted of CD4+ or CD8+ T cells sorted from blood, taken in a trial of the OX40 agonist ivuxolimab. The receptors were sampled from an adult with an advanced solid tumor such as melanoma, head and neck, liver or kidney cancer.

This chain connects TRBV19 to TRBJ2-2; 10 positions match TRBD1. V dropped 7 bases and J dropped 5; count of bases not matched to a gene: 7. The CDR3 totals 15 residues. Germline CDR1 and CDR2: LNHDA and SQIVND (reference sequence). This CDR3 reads CASTKTGGRTGELFF. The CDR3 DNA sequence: TGTGCCAGTACCAAGACAGGGGGCCGTACCGGGGAGCTGTTTTTT.

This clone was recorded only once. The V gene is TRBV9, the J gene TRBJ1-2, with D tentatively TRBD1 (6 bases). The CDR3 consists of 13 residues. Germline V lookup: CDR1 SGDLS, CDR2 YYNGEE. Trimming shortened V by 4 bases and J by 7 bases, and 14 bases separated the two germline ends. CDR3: CASSPDSLVGYTF. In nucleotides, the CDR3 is TGTGCCAGCAGCCCGGACAGTTTGGTTGGCTACACCTTC.

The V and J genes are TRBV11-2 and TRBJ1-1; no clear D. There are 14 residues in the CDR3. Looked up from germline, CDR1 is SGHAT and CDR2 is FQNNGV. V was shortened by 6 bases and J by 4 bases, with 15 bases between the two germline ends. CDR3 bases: TGTGCCAGCAGGTTTCTGACACGGGGCACTGAAGCTTTCTTT. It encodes CASRFLTRGTEAFF.

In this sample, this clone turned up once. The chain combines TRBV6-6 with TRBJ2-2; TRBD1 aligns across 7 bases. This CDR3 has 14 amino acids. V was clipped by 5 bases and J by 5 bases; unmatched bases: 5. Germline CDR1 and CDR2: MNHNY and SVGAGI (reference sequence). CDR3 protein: CASSTDRETGELFF. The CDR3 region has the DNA TGTGCCAGCAGTACAGACAGGGAAACCGGGGAGCTGTTTTTT.

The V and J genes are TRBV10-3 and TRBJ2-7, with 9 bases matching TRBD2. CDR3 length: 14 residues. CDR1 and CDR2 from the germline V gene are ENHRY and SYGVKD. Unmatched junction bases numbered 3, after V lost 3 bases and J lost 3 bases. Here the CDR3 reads CAISDHSGSYEQYF. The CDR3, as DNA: TGTGCCATCAGTGACCATAGCGGGAGCTACGAGCAGTACTTC.

The CDR3 DNA sequence: TGTGCTAGTGGCCACGGACCTCCGGGGGCTTTCTTT. Translated, it gives CASGHGPPGAFF. The J gene is TRBJ1-1, the V gene TRBV12-5; no definite D call. The V end lost 6 bases, the J end lost 11 bases, and 16 bases lay between the germline ends. The germline V gene encodes CDR1 LGHNT and CDR2 FRNRAP. The CDR3 is 12 amino acids.

For the CDR3, the DNA is TGTGCCAGCAGTGATAGGAGACAAGGTTCTTTACAGCCCCAGCATTTT. As protein: CASSDRRQGSLQPQHF. The chain couples TRBV2 to TRBJ1-5, with unresolved D. Trimming took off 3 bases at V and 7 bases at J, with 19 bases between the two ends. Germline V CDR1 and CDR2: SNHLY, FYNNEI. The CDR3 consists of 16 residues.

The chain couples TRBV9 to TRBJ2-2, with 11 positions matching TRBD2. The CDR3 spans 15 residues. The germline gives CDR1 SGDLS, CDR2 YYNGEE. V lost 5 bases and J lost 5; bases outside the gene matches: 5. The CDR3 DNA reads TGTGCCAGCAGTTTTAGCGGGAGGGGGACCGGGGAGCTGTTTTTT. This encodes CASSFSGRGTGELFF.

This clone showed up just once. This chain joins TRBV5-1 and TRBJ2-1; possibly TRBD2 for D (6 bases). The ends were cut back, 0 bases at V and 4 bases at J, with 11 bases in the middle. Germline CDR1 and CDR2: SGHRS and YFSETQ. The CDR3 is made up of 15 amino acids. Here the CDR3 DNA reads TGCGCCAGCAGCTTGGTTGGGGGGAGGTACAATGAGCAGTTCTTC. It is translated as CASSLVGGRYNEQFF. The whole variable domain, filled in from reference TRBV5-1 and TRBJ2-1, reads KAGVTQTPRYLIKTRGQQVTLSCSPISGHRSVSWYQQTPGQGLQFLFEYFSETQRNKGNFPGRFSGRQFSNSRSEMNVSTLELGDSALYLCASSLVGGRYNEQFFGPGTRLTVL.

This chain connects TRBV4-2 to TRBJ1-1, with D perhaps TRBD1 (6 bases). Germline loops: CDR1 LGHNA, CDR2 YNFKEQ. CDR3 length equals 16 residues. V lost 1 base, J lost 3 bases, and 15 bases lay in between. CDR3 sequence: CASSQGLRGGDTEAFF. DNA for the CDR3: TGTGCCAGCAGCCAAGGACTTCGCGGGGGCGACACTGAAGCTTTCTTT.

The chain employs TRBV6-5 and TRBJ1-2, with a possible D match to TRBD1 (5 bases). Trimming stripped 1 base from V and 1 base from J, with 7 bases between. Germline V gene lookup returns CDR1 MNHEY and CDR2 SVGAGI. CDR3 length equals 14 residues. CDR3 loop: CASSYLQGNYGYTF. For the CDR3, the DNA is TGTGCCAGCAGTTACTTGCAGGGTAACTATGGCTACACCTTC.

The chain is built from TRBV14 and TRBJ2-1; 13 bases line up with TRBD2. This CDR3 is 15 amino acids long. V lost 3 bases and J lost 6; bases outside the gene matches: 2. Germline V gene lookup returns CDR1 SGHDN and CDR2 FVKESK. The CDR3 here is CASSQGLAGINEQFF. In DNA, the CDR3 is TGTGCCAGCAGCCAGGGACTAGCGGGGATCAATGAGCAGTTCTTC.

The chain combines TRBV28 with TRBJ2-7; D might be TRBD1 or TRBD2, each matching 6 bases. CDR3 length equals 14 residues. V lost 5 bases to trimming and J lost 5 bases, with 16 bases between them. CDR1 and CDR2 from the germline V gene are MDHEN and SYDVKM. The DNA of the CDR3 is TGTGCCAGCAGTCCCGGAGGGGGAAGGCACGAGCAGTACTTC. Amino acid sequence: CASSPGGGRHEQYF. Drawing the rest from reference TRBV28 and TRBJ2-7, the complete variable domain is DVKVTQSSRYLVKRTGEKVFLECVQDMDHENMFWYRQDPGLGLRLIYFSYDVKMKEKGDIPEGYSVSREKKERFSLILESASTNQTSMYLCASSPGGGRHEQYFGPGTRLTVT.

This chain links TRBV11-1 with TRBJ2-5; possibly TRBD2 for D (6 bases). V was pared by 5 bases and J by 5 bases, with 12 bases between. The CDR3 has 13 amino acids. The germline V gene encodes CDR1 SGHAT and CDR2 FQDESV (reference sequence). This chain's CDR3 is CASSPGLRETQYF. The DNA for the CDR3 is TGTGCCAGCAGCCCAGGACTACGGGAGACCCAGTACTTC.

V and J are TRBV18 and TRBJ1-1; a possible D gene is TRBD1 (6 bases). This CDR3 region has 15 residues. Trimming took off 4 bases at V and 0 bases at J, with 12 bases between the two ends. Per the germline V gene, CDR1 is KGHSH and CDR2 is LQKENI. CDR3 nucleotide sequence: TGTGCCAGCTCACTTCTAGGGGGGATGAACACTGAAGCTTTCTTT. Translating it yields CASSLLGGMNTEAFF.

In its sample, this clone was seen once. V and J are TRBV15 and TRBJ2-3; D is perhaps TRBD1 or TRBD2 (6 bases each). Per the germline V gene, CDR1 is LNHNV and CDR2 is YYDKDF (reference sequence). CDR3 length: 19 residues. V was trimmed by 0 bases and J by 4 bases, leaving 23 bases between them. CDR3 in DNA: TGTGCCACCAGCAGAGATTTTTCATTTGGGGGGCTATGGGCAGATACGCAGTATTTT. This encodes CATSRDFSFGGLWADTQYF. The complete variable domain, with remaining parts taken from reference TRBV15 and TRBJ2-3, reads DAMVIQNPRYQVTQFGKPVTLSCSQTLNHNVMYWYQQKSSQAPKLLFHYYDKDFNNEADTPDNFQSRRPNTSFCFLDIRSPGLGDTAMYLCATSRDFSFGGLWADTQYFGPGTRLTVL.

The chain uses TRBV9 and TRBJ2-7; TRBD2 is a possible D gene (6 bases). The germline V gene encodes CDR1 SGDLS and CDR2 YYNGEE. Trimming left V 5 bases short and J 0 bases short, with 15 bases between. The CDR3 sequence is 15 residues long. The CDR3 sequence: CASSPGDTNSYEQYF. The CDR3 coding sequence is TGTGCCAGCAGTCCGGGGGATACCAACTCCTACGAGCAGTACTTC.